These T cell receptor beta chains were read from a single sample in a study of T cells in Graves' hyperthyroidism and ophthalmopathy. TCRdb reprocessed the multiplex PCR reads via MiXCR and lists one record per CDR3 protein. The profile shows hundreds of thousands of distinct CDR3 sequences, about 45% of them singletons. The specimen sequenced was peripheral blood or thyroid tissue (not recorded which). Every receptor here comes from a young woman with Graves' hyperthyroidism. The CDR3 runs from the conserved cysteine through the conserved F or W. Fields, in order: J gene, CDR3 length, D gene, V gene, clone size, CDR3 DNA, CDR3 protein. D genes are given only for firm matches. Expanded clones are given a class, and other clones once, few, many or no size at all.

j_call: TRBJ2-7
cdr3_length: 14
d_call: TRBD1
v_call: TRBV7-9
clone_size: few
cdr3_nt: TGTGCCAGCAGCGGGGACAGTTTACCCTACGAGCAGTACTTC
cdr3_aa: CASSGDSLPYEQYF

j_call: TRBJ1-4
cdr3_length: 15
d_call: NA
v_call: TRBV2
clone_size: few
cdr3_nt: TGTGCCAGCAGTGAAGAAGGGGTTTGGGATGAAAAACTGTTTTTT
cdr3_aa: CASSEEGVWDEKLFF

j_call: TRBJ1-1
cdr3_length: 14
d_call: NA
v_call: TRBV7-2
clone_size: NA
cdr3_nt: TGTGCCAGCAGTTATGACCGGGTCTACTTTGAAGCTTTCTTT
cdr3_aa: CASSYDRVYFEAFF

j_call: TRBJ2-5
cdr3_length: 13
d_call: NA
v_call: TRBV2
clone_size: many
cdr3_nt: TGTGCCAGCAGTGTAGGGGACGGGAAGACCCAGTACTTC
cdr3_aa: CASSVGDGKTQYF

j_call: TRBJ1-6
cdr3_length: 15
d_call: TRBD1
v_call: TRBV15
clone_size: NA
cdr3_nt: TGTGCCACCAGCAGGGGGGACAGGGGACGGGCACCCCTCCACTTT
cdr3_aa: CATSRGDRGRAPLHF

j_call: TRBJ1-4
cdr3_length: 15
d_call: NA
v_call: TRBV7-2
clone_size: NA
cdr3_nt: TGTGCCAGCAGCTTGTCGATGGGACTCAATGAAAAACTGTTTTTT
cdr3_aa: CASSLSMGLNEKLFF

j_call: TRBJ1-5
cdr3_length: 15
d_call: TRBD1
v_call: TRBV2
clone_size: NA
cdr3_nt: TGTGCCAGCAGTGCGGACAGGGTGAATGTCCAGCCCCAGCATTTT
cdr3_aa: CASSADRVNVQPQHF

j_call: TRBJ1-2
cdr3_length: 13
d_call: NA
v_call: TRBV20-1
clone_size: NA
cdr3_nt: TGCAGTGCCAGCACACTCGGGGTTTCTGGCTACACCTTC
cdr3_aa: CSASTLGVSGYTF

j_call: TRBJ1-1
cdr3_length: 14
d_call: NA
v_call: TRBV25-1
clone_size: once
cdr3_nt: TGTGCCAGACCTGGAGGCAGGGCGAACACTGAAGCTTTCTTT
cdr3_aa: CARPGGRANTEAFF

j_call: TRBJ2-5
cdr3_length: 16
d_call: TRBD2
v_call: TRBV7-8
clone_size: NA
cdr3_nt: TGTGCCAGCAGCTCACCAGCGGGAGGAGGAAAAGAGACCCAGTACTTC
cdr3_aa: CASSSPAGGGKETQYF

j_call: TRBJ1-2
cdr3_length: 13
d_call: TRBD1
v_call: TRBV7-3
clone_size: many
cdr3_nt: TGTGCCAGCAGCATCTCAGGGGGCGATGGCTACACCTTC
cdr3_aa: CASSISGGDGYTF

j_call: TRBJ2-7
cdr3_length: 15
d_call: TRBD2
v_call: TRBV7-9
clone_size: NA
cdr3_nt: TGTGCCAGCAGCTCGACTAGCGCCTTCTCCTACGAGCAGTACTTC
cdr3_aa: CASSSTSAFSYEQYF

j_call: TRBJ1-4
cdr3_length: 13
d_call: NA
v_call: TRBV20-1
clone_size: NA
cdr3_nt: TGCAGTGCTAGAGAGAGGAGTAATGAAAAACTGTTTTTT
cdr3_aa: CSARERSNEKLFF

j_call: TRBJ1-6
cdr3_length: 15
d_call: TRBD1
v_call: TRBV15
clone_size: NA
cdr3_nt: TGTGCCGCCAGCAGCCCCAGGGGGAGGAATTCACCCCTCCACTTT
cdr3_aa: CAASSPRGRNSPLHF

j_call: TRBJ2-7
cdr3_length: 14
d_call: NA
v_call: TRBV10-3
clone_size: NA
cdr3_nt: TGTGCCAGCAGTTACGTCGGGACTTCACGGAAGCAGTACTTC
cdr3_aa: CASSYVGTSRKQYF

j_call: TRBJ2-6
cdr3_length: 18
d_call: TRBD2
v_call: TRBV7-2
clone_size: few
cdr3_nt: TGTGCCAGCAGCACCCGGACTAGCGGGACATCTGGGGCCAACGTCCTGACTTTC
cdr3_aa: CASSTRTSGTSGANVLTF

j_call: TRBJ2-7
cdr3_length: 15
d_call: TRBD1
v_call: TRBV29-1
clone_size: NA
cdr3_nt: TGCAGTGCTAGAGATGGACAGGGGACTCTGTACGAGCAGTACTTC
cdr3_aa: CSARDGQGTLYEQYF

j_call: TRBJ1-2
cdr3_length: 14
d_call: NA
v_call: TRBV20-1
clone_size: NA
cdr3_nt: TGCAGTGCTAGAGATCTTCAGGGGAACTATGGCTACACCTTC
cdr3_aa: CSARDLQGNYGYTF

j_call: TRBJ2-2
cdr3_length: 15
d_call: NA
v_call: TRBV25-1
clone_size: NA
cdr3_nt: TGTGCCAGCAGGAGGAGCAGAGATTTGGCCGGGGAGCTGTTTTTT
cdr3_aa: CASRRSRDLAGELFF

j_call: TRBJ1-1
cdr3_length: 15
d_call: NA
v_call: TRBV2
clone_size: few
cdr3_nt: TGTGCCAGCAGTGCCCTGGCCAGAGGAAACACTGAAGCTTTCTTT
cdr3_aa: CASSALARGNTEAFF

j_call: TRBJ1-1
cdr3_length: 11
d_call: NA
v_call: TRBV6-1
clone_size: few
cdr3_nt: TGTGCCAGCAGCCAAAGTCTCATAGCTTTCTTT
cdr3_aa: CASSQSLIAFF

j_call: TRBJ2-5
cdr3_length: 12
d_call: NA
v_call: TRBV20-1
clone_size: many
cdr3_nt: TGCAGTGCTAGCGCCCAGAGCGAGTCCCAGTACTTC
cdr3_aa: CSASAQSESQYF

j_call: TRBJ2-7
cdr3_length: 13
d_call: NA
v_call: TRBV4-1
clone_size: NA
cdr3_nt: TGCGCCAGCAGCCAAGCGAAAGGATACGAGCAGTACTTC
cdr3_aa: CASSQAKGYEQYF

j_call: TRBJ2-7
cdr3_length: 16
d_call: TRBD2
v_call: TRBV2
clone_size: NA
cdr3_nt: TGTGCCAGCAGCTTAAACCCTCGCGGGAGCTCCTACGAGCAGTACTTC
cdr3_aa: CASSLNPRGSSYEQYF

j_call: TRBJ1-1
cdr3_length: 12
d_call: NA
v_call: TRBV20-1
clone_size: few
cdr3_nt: TGCAGTGCTAGCGAGGCGCGCACTGAAGCTTTCTTT
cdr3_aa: CSASEARTEAFF

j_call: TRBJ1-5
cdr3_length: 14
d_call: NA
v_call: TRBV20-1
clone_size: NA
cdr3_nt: TGCAGTGCTTCAATGGGGTGGGGGGATCAGCCCCAGCATTTT
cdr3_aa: CSASMGWGDQPQHF

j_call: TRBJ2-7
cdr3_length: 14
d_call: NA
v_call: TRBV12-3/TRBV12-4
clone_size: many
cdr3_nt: TGTGCCAGCAGCACCTATAGCGGAACCTACGAGCAGTACTTC
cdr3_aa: CASSTYSGTYEQYF

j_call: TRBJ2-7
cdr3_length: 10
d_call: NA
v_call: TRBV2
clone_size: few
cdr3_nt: TGTGCCAGCAGGCTGCACGAGCAGTACTTC
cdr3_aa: CASRLHEQYF

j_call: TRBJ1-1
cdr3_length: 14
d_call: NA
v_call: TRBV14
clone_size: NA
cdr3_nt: TGTGCCAGCAGTTTAAAGGGCGCGAACACTGAAGCTTTCTTT
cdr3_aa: CASSLKGANTEAFF

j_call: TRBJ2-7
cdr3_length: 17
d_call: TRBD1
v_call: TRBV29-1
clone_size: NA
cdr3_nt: TGCAGCGTTGAAGTCTGGGACAGAGATCGGGTGGCGGGCGAGCAGTACTTC
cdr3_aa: CSVEVWDRDRVAGEQYF